A single sample gave rise to the 27 T cell receptor beta chains below, sequenced in a study of blood T cell repertoires in COVID-19. Generated by immunoSEQ multiplex PCR, the TCRdb table keeps only in-frame clones and is missing some. Here the sample spans some 530,000 clones, 70% to 90% being singletons. The sequenced material came from PBMCs or T cells enriched from blood (not recorded which). Source of these receptors: a woman aged 55 to 70 who had recovered from COVID-19.

The chain joins TRBV29-1 to TRBJ1-2, with TRBD1 matching 7 bases. Germline V gives CDR1 SQVTM, CDR2 ANQGSEA. Losses at the gene ends were 4 bases for V and 4 bases for J; bases not matched to a gene: 9. The CDR3 runs 14 residues. The CDR3 region has the DNA TGCAGCGTTGCGACTTCGACAGGGACCTATGGCTACACCTTC. This gives the protein CSVATSTGTYGYTF.

This chain uses TRBV19 with TRBJ2-1, with 13 bases identical to TRBD2. CDR1 is LNHDA and CDR2 is SQIVND in the germline V gene (reference sequence). The CDR3 length is 15 residues. The J segment lost 8 bases and the V segment lost 6 bases, leaving 7 bases of the junction unmatched. The CDR3 reads CASRRTSGGRDEQFF. The CDR3 bases are TGTGCCAGTAGGAGGACTAGCGGGGGCCGAGATGAGCAGTTCTTC.

The chain employs TRBV7-9 and TRBJ1-2, with D unresolved. Germline V gene sequence: CDR1 SEHNR, CDR2 FQNEAQ (reference sequence). The V and J ends lost 5 bases and 7 bases respectively, with 11 bases between them. This CDR3 region has 12 residues. The CDR3 DNA reads TGTGCCAGCAGCCCGCAGGTAGTTGGCTACACCTTC. It codes for CASSPQVVGYTF.

The chain uses TRBV19 and TRBJ1-2, with D possibly being TRBD1 (6 bases). The CDR3 extends over 13 amino acids. Germline loops: CDR1 LNHDA, CDR2 SQIVND (reference sequence). The V gene lost 9 bases and the J gene lost 4 bases, with 15 bases spanning the gap. In DNA form, the CDR3 reads TGTGCCAGCCGAATAGGGGGTTCCTATGGCTACACCTTC. Amino acids: CASRIGGSYGYTF.

This chain uses TRBV3-1 (or the pseudogene TRBV3-2) with TRBJ1-5; 10 bases are shared with TRBD1. The CDR3 has 15 residues. Trimming cost V 6 bases and J 3 bases; bases outside gene matches: 5. CDR1 LGHDT and CDR2 YNNKEL come from the germline V gene (reference sequence). The CDR3 spells CASSLGQGDNQPQHF. CDR3 nucleotides: TGTGCCAGCAGTCTCGGACAGGGGGACAATCAGCCCCAGCATTTT.

The chain is built from TRBV12-5 and TRBJ1-1; TRBD1 matches 7 bases. Germline V CDR1 and CDR2: LGHNT, FRNRAP. This CDR3 is built from 14 residues. The junction had 4 bases not matched to a gene; V was cut back by 1 base and J by 5 bases. The chain's CDR3 is CASGLEGAWTEAFF. CDR3 DNA: TGTGCTAGTGGTTTGGAGGGGGCCTGGACTGAAGCTTTCTTT.

The gene calls are TRBV10-3 and TRBJ1-1; TRBD1 matches at 9 bases. From germline, CDR1 is ENHRY and CDR2 SYGVKD. The CDR3 sequence is 14 residues long. After removal of 6 bases from V and 1 base from J, the junction contained 3 bases not matched to a gene. Here the CDR3 reads CAIRGTGKNTEAFF. DNA for the CDR3: TGTGCCATCAGAGGGACAGGGAAGAACACTGAAGCTTTCTTT.

The chain couples TRBV10-3 to TRBJ1-4; D perhaps matches TRBD1 (6 bases). The CDR3 extends over 16 amino acids. The germline V gene has CDR1 ENHRY and CDR2 SYGVKD. Trimming shortened V by 6 bases and J by 0 bases, and 14 bases separated the two germline ends. The CDR3 DNA is TGTGCCATCAGCCATGGACAGACCGCAACTAATGAAAAACTGTTTTTT. It is translated as CAISHGQTATNEKLFF.

This sequence joins TRBV10-1 and TRBJ2-4; 7 nucleotides line up with TRBD1. There are 18 residues in the CDR3. V lost 0 bases, J lost 2 bases, and 10 bases stayed unmatched. Germline V gene lookup returns CDR1 WNHNN and CDR2 SYGVQD (reference sequence). CDR3 loop: CASSESTGVRGSKNIQYF. The DNA of the CDR3 is TGCGCCAGCAGTGAGTCAACAGGGGTTCGGGGTTCCAAAAACATTCAGTACTTC.

This sequence joins TRBV11-2 and TRBJ1-2; D is uncertain. This CDR3 has 14 residues. Trimming pared 0 bases from V and 6 bases from J, leaving 11 bases between. Germline assignment: CDR1 SGHAT and CDR2 FQNNGV. CDR3 loop: CASSLDAAVDGYTF. For the CDR3, the DNA is TGTGCCAGCAGCTTAGATGCTGCAGTGGATGGCTACACCTTC.

The chain recombines TRBV24-1 with TRBJ2-1, with TRBD1 identical over 7 bases. This CDR3 contains 16 residues. The germline V gene has CDR1 KGHDR and CDR2 SFDVKD. V was pared by 2 bases and J by 0 bases, with 3 bases of the junction left unmatched. The CDR3 bases are TGTGCCACCAGTGATTCACAGGGGAGCTCCTACAATGAGCAGTTCTTC. This translates into CATSDSQGSSYNEQFF.

This chain links TRBV24-1 with TRBJ2-3; no reliable D call. Trimming took 3 bases from V and 3 from J, leaving 3 bases between them. The CDR3 has 12 amino acids. CDR1 KGHDR and CDR2 SFDVKD come from the germline V gene. CDR3 bases: TGTGCCACCAGTGATCCGACAGATACGCAGTATTTT. Protein product: CATSDPTDTQYF.

The chain combines TRBV12-5 with TRBJ1-5; possible D gene TRBD1, 6 bases. V lost 6 bases and J 1 base, leaving 13 bases between the germline ends. The CDR3 has 15 residues. Germline V gives CDR1 LGHNT, CDR2 FRNRAP. CDR3 protein: CASGWATGSNQPQHF. In nucleotides, the CDR3 is TGTGCTAGTGGGTGGGCAACAGGGAGCAATCAGCCCCAGCATTTT.

In this sample, this clone turned up many times. This rearrangement joins TRBV6-5 to TRBJ1-1, with D hard to call. CDR3 length equals 11 residues. The ends were cut back, 7 bases at V and 3 bases at J, with 6 bases in the middle. Looked up from germline, CDR1 is MNHEY and CDR2 is SVGAGI. This CDR3 is CASIQYTEAFF. As DNA, the CDR3 is TGTGCCAGCATACAGTACACTGAAGCTTTCTTT.

Worth noting for this clone: The identical CDR3 is also encoded by other nucleotide sequences in the sample. The J gene is TRBJ1-2, the V gene TRBV6-5; D might be TRBD1 (5 bases). V lost 0 bases to trimming and J lost 8 bases, with 10 bases between them. Germline-derived CDR1 and CDR2 are MNHEY and SVGAGI. The CDR3 spans 13 residues. The CDR3 nucleotides are TGTGCCAGCAGTTACTCGGCAGGGTCGGGCTACACCTTC. Translating gives CASSYSAGSGYTF.

This chain joins TRBV5-1 and TRBJ1-4; perhaps TRBD1 as D (5 bases). The germline CDR1 and CDR2 sequences are SGHRS and YFSETQ. This CDR3 region has 15 residues. V was trimmed by 0 bases and J by 1 base, leaving 7 bases between them. The CDR3 DNA sequence: TGCGCCAGCAGCTTGGAAGGGGAAACTAATGAAAAACTGTTTTTT. Amino acids: CASSLEGETNEKLFF.

V usage is TRBV6-4 and J usage is TRBJ1-6; 8 bases map to TRBD1. Per germline, CDR1 MRHNA and CDR2 SNTAGT. CDR3 length equals 14 residues. The ends lost 6 bases at V and 7 bases at J; junction bases unmatched: 5. The CDR3 bases are TGTGCCAGCAGGGGACAGGAAACAAATTCACCCCTCCACTTT. Amino acid sequence: CASRGQETNSPLHF.

The chain employs TRBV4-1 and TRBJ2-2, with a weak D call TRBD1 (6 bases). The length of the CDR3 is 15 residues. Trimming pared 1 base from V and 5 bases from J, leaving 11 bases between. CDR1 is MGHRA, CDR2 YSYEKL, per germline. The CDR3 loop reads CASSQVGGWTGELFF. The CDR3 DNA reads as TGCGCCAGCAGCCAAGTTGGGGGCTGGACCGGGGAGCTGTTTTTT.

This clone occurred once. The rearrangement uses TRBV5-1 and TRBJ2-1, with a possible D match to TRBD2 (5 bases). V lost 6 bases and J 6 bases, leaving 22 bases between the germline ends. CDR1 and CDR2 (germline): SGHRS, YFSETQ. The length of the CDR3 is 16 residues. The CDR3: CASTQGLGFAGNEQFF. In DNA, the CDR3 is TGCGCCAGCACTCAAGGCCTGGGGTTTGCGGGCAATGAGCAGTTCTTC.

In its sample, this clone was seen a few times. The chain carries TRBV5-6 and TRBJ2-2; TRBD1 might be the D (6 bases). Trimming stripped 2 bases from V and 1 base from J, with 12 bases between. The CDR3 runs 16 residues. The germline CDR1 and CDR2 sequences are SGHDT and YYEEEE. CDR3: CASSFEQGWNTGELFF. The CDR3 DNA sequence: TGTGCCAGCAGCTTTGAGCAGGGGTGGAACACCGGGGAGCTGTTTTTT.

The chain is built from TRBV6-2 or TRBV6-3 and TRBJ2-3, with D perhaps matching TRBD2 (6 bases). Between the trimmed V and J ends, which lost 2 bases and 3 bases, there was a span of 12 bases. Per germline, CDR1 MNHEY and CDR2 SVGEGT. This CDR3 has 15 residues. The CDR3 region has the DNA TGTGCCAGCAGTTACGGAGGGCCAGGGACAGATACGCAGTATTTT. Translating gives CASSYGGPGTDTQYF.

The V gene is TRBV18, the J gene TRBJ2-2, with D possibly matching TRBD1 (5 bases). Trimming stripped 5 bases from V and 6 bases from J, with 16 bases between. Germline V gene data show CDR1 as KGHSH and CDR2 as LQKENI. CDR3 size: 15 residues. Here the CDR3 reads CASSSQGSDAGELFF. In DNA, the CDR3 is TGTGCCAGCTCATCTCAGGGATCCGATGCCGGGGAGCTGTTTTTT. Full variable domain (outside the CDR3, taken from reference TRBV18 and TRBJ2-2): NAGVMQNPRHLVRRRGQEARLRCSPMKGHSHVYWYRQLPEEGLKFMVYLQKENIIDESGMPKERFSAEFPKEGPSILRIQQVVRGDSAAYFCASSSQGSDAGELFFGEGSRLTVL.

Note on this clone: The same CDR3 also results from other DNA sequences found in this sample. The rearrangement links TRBV28 to TRBJ1-1; TRBD1 aligns across 7 bases. Germline V lookup: CDR1 MDHEN, CDR2 SYDVKM. V lost 2 bases, J lost 2 bases, and 5 bases stayed unmatched. The CDR3 has 15 amino acids. CDR3 coding DNA: TGTGCCAGCAGTTTAGGGGCAGGGGGTAACACTGAAGCTTTCTTT. Protein sequence: CASSLGAGGNTEAFF.

This clone was observed a handful of times. V is TRBV5-6 and J is TRBJ2-3; possibly TRBD2 for D (7 bases). Per germline, CDR1 SGHDT and CDR2 YYEEEE. The CDR3 loop spans 15 amino acids. Between the trimmed V and J ends, which lost 4 bases and 1 base, there was a span of 13 bases. The CDR3 loop reads CASSGGGEGTDTQYF. CDR3 nucleotides: TGTGCCAGCAGCGGAGGGGGGGAGGGCACAGATACGCAGTATTTT.

This clone was detected once. The chain couples TRBV5-3 to TRBJ1-5; 8 nucleotides match TRBD1. TRBV5-3 is assigned to the ORF class and has an uncertain function. The CDR3 covers 15 residues. Trimming cost V 0 bases and J 6 bases; bases outside gene matches: 5. CDR3 protein: CARSLVGDRIQPQHF. The DNA of the CDR3 is TGTGCCAGAAGCTTGGTAGGGGACAGGATTCAGCCCCAGCATTTT.

The gene calls are TRBV10-3 and TRBJ1-2; D is possibly TRBD1 (6 bases). This CDR3 region has 16 residues. Per the germline V gene, CDR1 is ENHRY and CDR2 is SYGVKD. V was clipped by 0 bases and J by 4 bases, with 15 bases between them. CDR3 nucleotides: TGTGCCATCAGTGAGTCGGAACAGGGCGTAAGCTATGGCTACACCTTC. This codes for CAISESEQGVSYGYTF.

This chain uses TRBV6-5 with TRBJ1-1; D is undetermined. The CDR3 sequence is 13 residues long. V lost 10 bases, J lost 0 bases, and 12 bases lay in between. Germline V lookup: CDR1 MNHEY, CDR2 SVGAGI. Here the CDR3 reads CAIGETVNTEAFF. CDR3 nucleotide sequence: TGTGCCATTGGGGAGACTGTGAACACTGAAGCTTTCTTT.